The 8 T cell receptor beta chains below were found in one sample sequenced in a study of T cell responses to AZD1222 COVID-19 vaccine. Repertoires were generated with immunoSEQ multiplex PCR, while TCRdb's copy carries only in-frame clones and drops some. Among over 100,000 clones listed, about nine tenths were seen once. Material: peripheral blood, obtained on day 0 of AZD1222 vaccination. The receptor set was obtained from an adult in good health.

The rearrangement uses TRBV29-1 and TRBJ2-7, with D uncertain. The CDR3 runs to 12 residues. Germline V CDR1 and CDR2: SQVTM, ANQGSEA. Trimming shortened V by 4 bases and J by 2 bases, and 9 bases separated the two germline ends. The chain's CDR3 is CSVVSDTYEQYF. CDR3 DNA: TGCAGCGTTGTCAGTGACACCTACGAGCAGTACTTC.

This chain joins TRBV5-6 and TRBJ2-7; 7 bases match TRBD1. Losses at the gene ends were 4 bases for V and 2 bases for J; bases not matched to a gene: 9. The CDR3 consists of 15 residues. Germline V gene data show CDR1 as SGHDT and CDR2 as YYEEEE. CDR3 sequence (DNA): TGTGCCAGCAGCAGCTACCCGGGACAGCCCTACGAGCAGTACTTC. Its translation: CASSSYPGQPYEQYF.

The chain combines TRBV6-5 with TRBJ2-7, with 10 bases identical to TRBD2. The CDR3 covers 16 residues. Germline assignment: CDR1 MNHEY and CDR2 SVGAGI. V was clipped by 3 bases and J by 2 bases; unmatched bases: 7. The CDR3 bases are TGTGCCAGCAGTTATCCTAGCGGGGGAGCTACCTACGAGCAGTACTTC. It is translated as CASSYPSGGATYEQYF.

This chain connects TRBV6-2 or TRBV6-3 to TRBJ2-7; possible D gene TRBD1, 5 bases. Trimming cost V 6 bases and J 4 bases, with 13 bases left between them. The germline V gene has CDR1 MNHEY and CDR2 SVGEGT. This CDR3 comprises 13 residues. The CDR3 region has the DNA TGTGCCAGCAGCGTTGCCAGGGCTTACGAGCAGTACTTC. This translates into CASSVARAYEQYF.

This rearrangement joins TRBV19 to TRBJ2-7; 10 bases match TRBD1. The CDR3 is made up of 16 amino acids. Per the germline V gene, CDR1 is LNHDA and CDR2 is SQIVND (reference sequence). The V gene end was trimmed by 5 bases and the J gene end by 6 bases; junction bases not matched to a gene: 13. CDR3 protein: CASSPLDRGESSEQYF. CDR3 sequence (DNA): TGTGCCAGTAGTCCTCTGGACAGGGGGGAGAGTAGCGAGCAGTACTTC.

The V call is TRBV5-4, the J call TRBJ2-5, with TRBD1 identical over 7 bases. This CDR3 is built from 16 residues. V trimming: 0 bases; J trimming: 2 bases; junction bases outside the gene matches: 7. Germline lookup yields CDR1 SGHNT and CDR2 YYREEE (reference sequence). In DNA form, the CDR3 reads TGTGCCAGCAGCTTGGTCGGGACAGAAAAACAAGAGACCCAGTACTTC. This sequence encodes CASSLVGTEKQETQYF.

The chain links TRBV6-5 to TRBJ2-7; D is possibly TRBD1 (5 bases). With 2 bases removed from V and 2 bases from J, the gap between germline ends came to 10 bases. The CDR3 has 14 amino acids. CDR1 MNHEY and CDR2 SVGAGI come from the germline V gene. The DNA for the CDR3 is TGTGCCAGCAGTTACGGGGCAGGCGCCTACGAGCAGTACTTC. Amino acids: CASSYGAGAYEQYF.

CDR3 region: CAWSPKTGQDYSPLHF. DNA for the CDR3: TGTGCCTGGAGTCCCAAGACGGGACAGGACTATTCACCCCTCCACTTT. The chain uses TRBV30 and TRBJ1-6; TRBD1 matches 8 bases. This CDR3 spans 16 amino acids. Germline V gene data show CDR1 as GTSNPN and CDR2 as SVGIG (reference sequence). J lost 8 bases, V lost 2 bases, and 11 bases had no gene match. The whole variable domain, remainder taken from reference TRBV30 and TRBJ1-6, is SQTIHQWPATLVQPVGSPLSLECTVEGTSNPNLYWYRQAAGRGLQLLFYSVGIGQISSEVPQNLSASRPQDRQFILSSKKLLLSDSGFYLCAWSPKTGQDYSPLHFGNGTRLTVT.